This T cell receptor (beta chain) was sequenced during a study of T cell responses to AZD1222 COVID-19 vaccine. Regarding the study as a whole: The study found Spike-specific TCR breadth and depth rose after two AZD1222 doses.

Profiled with immunoSEQ multiplex PCR; TCRdb holds only in-frame clones, not every one. The sample consists of roughly 66,000 clones, 82% of them appearing once. Germline V lookup: CDR1 SNHLY, CDR2 FYNNEI. The germline V and J ends were trimmed by 3 bases and 3 bases, with 11 bases remaining between them. The length of the CDR3 is 14 residues. On this clone itself: No antigen is known for it.

The rearrangement uses TRBV2 and TRBJ1-2; D perhaps matches TRBD1 (5 bases). The sequence derives from an adult in good health. The source material was peripheral blood, sampled on day 0 of AZD1222 vaccination. CDR3 nucleotides: TGTGCCAGCAGTGAGGAGGGACTCGACTATGGCTACACCTTC. It specifies CASSEEGLDYGYTF.